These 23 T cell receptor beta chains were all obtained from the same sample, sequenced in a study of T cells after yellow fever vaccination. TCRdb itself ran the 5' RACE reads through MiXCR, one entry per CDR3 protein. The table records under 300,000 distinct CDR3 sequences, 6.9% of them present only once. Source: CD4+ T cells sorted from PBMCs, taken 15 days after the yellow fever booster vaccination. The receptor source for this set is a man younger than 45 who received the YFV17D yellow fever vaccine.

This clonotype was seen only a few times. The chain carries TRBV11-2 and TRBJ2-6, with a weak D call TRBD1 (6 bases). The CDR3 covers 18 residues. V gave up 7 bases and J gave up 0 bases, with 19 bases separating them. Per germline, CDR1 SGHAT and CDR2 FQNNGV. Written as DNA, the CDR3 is TGTGCCAGCACCCCGGGACAAGGGTACAACTCTGGGGCCAACGTCCTGACTTTC. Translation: CASTPGQGYNSGANVLTF.

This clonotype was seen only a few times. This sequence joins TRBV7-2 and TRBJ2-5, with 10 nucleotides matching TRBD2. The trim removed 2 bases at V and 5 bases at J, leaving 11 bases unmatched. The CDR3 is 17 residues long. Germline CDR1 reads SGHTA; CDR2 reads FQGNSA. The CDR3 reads CASSLFASGRQYETQYF. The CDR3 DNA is TGTGCCAGCAGCTTATTTGCTAGCGGGAGACAGTATGAGACCCAGTACTTC.

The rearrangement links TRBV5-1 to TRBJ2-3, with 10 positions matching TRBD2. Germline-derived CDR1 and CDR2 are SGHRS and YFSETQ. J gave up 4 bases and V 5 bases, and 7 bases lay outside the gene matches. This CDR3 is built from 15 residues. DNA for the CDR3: TGCGCCAGCAGTCCTAGCGGGGGTGGTGCAGATACGCAGTATTTT. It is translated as CASSPSGGGADTQYF.

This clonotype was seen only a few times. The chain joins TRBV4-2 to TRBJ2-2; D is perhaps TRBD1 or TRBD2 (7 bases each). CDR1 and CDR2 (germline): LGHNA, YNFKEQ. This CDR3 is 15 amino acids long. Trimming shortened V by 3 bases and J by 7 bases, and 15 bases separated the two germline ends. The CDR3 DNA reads TGTGCCAGCAGCCAGGAACAGGGGAGGGGCGGGGAGCTGTTTTTT. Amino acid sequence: CASSQEQGRGGELFF.

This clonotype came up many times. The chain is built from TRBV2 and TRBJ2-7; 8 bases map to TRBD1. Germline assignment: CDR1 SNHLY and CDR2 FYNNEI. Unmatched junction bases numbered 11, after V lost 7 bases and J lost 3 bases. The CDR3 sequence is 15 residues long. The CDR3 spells CASITPGQVVYEQYF. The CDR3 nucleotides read TGTGCCAGCATAACACCGGGACAGGTCGTCTACGAGCAGTACTTC.

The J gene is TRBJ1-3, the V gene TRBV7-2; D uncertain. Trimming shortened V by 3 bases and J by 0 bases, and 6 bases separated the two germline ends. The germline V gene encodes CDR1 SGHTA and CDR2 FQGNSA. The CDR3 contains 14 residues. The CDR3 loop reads CASSFSVSGNTIYF. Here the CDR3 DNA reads TGTGCCAGCAGCTTCTCAGTCTCTGGAAACACCATATATTTT.

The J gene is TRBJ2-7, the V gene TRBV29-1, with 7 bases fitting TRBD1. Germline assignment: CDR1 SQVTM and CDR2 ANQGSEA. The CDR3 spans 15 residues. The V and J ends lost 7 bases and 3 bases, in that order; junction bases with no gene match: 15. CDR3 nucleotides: TGCAGCGCTAGACAGGGCTCCACGAGCTACTACGAGCAGTACTTC. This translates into CSARQGSTSYYEQYF.

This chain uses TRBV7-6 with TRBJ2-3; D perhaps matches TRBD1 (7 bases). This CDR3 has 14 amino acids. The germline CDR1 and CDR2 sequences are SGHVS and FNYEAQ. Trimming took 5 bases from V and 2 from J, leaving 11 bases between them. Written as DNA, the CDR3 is TGTGCCAGCAGCGCGGGACAGATCACAGATACGCAGTATTTT. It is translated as CASSAGQITDTQYF.

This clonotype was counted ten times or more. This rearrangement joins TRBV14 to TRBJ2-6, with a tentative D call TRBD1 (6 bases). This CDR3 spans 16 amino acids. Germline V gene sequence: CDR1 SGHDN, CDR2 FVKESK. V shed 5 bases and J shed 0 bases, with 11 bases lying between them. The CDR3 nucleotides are TGTGCCAGCAGCGGGGGCAGCAACTCTGGGGCCAACGTCCTGACTTTC. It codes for CASSGGSNSGANVLTF.

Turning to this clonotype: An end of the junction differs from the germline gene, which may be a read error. The CDR3 nucleotides are TGCAGCGTTGGGACTAGTGCCTACAAGCAGTACTTC. It codes for CSVGTSAYKQYF. J is TRBJ2-7 and V is TRBV29-1; the match to TRBD2 covers 7 bases. From germline, CDR1 is SQVTM and CDR2 ANQGSEA. The CDR3 extends over 12 amino acids.

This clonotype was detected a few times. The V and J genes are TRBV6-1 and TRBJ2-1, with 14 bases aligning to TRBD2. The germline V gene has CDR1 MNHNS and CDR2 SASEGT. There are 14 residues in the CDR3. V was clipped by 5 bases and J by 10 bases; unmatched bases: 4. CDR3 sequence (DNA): TGTGCCAGCAGTCCGACTAGCGGGAGGGCAGAGCAGTTCTTC. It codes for CASSPTSGRAEQFF.

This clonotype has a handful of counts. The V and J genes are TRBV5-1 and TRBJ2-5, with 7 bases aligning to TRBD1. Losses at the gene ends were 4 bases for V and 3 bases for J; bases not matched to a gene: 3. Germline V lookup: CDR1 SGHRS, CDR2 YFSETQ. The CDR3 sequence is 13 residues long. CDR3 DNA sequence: TGCGCCAGCAGCGGGCAGGGGGAAGAGACCCAGTACTTC. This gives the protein CASSGQGEETQYF.

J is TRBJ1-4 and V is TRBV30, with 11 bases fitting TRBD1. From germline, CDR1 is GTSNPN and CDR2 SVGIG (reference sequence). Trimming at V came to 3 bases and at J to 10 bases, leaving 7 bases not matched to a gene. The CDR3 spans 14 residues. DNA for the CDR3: TGTGCCTGGAGCCGGACAGGGGGCAGGAGAAAACTGTTTTTT. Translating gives CAWSRTGGRRKLFF.

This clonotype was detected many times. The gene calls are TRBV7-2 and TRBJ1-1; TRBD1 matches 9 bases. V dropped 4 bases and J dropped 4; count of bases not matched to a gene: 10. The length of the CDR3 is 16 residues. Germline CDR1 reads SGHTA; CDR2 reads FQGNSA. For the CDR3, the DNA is TGTGCCAGCAGCTCGACTTTAGGGACAGGGAGCACTGAAGCTTTCTTT. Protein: CASSSTLGTGSTEAFF.

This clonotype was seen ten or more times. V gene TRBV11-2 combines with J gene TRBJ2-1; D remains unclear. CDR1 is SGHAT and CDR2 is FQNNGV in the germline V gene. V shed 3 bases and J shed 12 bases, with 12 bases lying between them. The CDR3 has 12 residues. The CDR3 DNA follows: TGTGCCAGCAGCTTGAGTGCCGGGTCGCAGTTCTTC. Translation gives CASSLSAGSQFF. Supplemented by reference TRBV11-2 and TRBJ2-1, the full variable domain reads EAGVAQSPRYKIIEKRQSVAFWCNPISGHATLYWYQQILGQGPKLLIQFQNNGVVDDSQLPKDRFSAERLKGVDSTLKIQPAKLEDSAVYLCASSLSAGSQFFGPGTRLTVL.

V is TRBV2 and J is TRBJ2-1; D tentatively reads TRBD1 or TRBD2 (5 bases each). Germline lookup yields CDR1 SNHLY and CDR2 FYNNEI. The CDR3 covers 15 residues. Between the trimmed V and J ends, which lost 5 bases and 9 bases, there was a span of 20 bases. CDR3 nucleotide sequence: TGTGCCAGCAGTCCCTGGGACGGGGCTCGGAGTGAGCAGTTCTTC. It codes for CASSPWDGARSEQFF.

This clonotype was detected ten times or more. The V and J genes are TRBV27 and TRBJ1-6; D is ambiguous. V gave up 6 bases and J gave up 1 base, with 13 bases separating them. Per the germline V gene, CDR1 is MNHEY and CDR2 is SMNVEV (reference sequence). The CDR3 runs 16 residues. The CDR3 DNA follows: TGTGCCAGCAGCCCGGGCCCCCGGTCCTATAATTCACCCCTCCACTTT. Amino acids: CASSPGPRSYNSPLHF.

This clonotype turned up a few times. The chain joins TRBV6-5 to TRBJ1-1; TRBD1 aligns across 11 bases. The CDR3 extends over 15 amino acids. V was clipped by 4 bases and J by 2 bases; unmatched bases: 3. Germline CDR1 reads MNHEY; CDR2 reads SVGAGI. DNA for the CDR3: TGTGCCAGCAGTTGGGGACAGGGGGGAAACACTGAAGCTTTCTTT. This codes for CASSWGQGGNTEAFF.

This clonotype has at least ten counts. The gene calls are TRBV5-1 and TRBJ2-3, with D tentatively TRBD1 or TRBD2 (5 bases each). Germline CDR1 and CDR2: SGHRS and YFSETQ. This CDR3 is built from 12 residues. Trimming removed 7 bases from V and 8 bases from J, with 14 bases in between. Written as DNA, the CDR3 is TGCGCCAGCGCCAGCTCGGGGACTACGCAGTATTTT. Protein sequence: CASASSGTTQYF.

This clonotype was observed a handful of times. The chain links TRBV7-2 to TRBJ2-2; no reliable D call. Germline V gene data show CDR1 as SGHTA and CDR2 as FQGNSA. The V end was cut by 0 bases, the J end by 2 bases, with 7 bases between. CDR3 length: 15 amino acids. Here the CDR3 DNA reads TGTGCCAGCAGCTTAGCGTCGATAAACACCGGGGAGCTGTTTTTT. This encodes CASSLASINTGELFF.

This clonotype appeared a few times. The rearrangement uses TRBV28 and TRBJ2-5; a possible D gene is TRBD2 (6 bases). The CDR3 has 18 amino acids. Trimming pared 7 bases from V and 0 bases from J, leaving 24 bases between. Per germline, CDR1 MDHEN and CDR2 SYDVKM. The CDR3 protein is CASTFPLGGDLYQETQYF. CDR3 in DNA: TGTGCCAGCACCTTTCCCCTCGGGGGAGACCTGTACCAAGAGACCCAGTACTTC. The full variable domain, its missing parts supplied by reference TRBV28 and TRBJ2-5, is DVKVTQSSRYLVKRTGEKVFLECVQDMDHENMFWYRQDPGLGLRLIYFSYDVKMKEKGDIPEGYSVSREKKERFSLILESASTNQTSMYLCASTFPLGGDLYQETQYFGPGTRLLVL.

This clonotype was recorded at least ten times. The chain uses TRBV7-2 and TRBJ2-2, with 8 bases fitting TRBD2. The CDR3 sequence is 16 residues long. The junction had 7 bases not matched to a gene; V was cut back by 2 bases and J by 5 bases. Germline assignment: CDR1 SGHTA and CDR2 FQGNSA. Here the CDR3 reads CASSLNGRAVTGELFF. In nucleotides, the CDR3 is TGTGCCAGCAGCTTAAACGGGAGGGCCGTGACCGGGGAGCTGTTTTTT.

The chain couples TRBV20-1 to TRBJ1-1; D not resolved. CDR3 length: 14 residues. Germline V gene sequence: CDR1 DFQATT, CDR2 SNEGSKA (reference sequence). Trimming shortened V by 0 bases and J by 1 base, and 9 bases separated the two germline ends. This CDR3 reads CSARDLKTNTEAFF. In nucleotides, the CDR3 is TGCAGTGCTAGAGATCTTAAGACGAACACTGAAGCTTTCTTT.